Below, 17 T cell receptor beta chains from the same sample are listed, as sequenced in a study of CD8+ T cells in alopecia areata. Those with alopecia areata gave lesional scalp punch biopsies and peripheral blood. Investigators isolated RNA and reverse transcribed it into cDNA to act as the sequencing template. Generated by immunoSEQ multiplex PCR, the TCRdb table keeps only in-frame clones and is missing some. The table includes 5,500 to 9,000 clones, around 60% detected once. The source was skin, collected at week 0. These receptors came from a human donor with alopecia areata.

This chain joins TRBV4-3 and TRBJ1-5; maybe TRBD1 (6 bases). Germline V CDR1 and CDR2: LGHNA, YSLEER. V gave up 3 bases and J gave up 5 bases, with 11 bases separating them. There are 14 residues in the CDR3. In DNA, the CDR3 is TGCGCCAGCAGCCAGAGGGGGGGGGATCAGCCCCAGCATTTT. It codes for CASSQRGGDQPQHF.

In its sample, this clone is medium-sized (0.01 to 0.1%). The rearrangement uses TRBV4-1 and TRBJ2-7; 8 nucleotides agree with TRBD2. V lost 4 bases to trimming and J lost 6 bases; unmatched junction nucleotides: 11. This CDR3 spans 15 amino acids. The V gene's germline CDR1 is MGHRA and CDR2 YSYEKL. The CDR3 loop is CASSRGLGDRSEQYF. CDR3 nucleotide sequence: TGCGCCAGCAGCCGGGGACTAGGCGATCGTAGCGAGCAGTACTTC.

The genes are TRBV7-2 and TRBJ2-3; D uncertain. Germline V gene lookup returns CDR1 SGHTA and CDR2 FQGNSA. This CDR3 is built from 15 residues. Trimming pared 3 bases from V and 1 base from J, leaving 11 bases between. The CDR3: CASSFDVSRTDTQYF. CDR3 DNA sequence: TGTGCCAGCAGCTTTGATGTGTCTCGCACAGATACGCAGTATTTT.

CDR3 coding DNA: TGTGCCAGCAGCGGGTACAGGGGAGGTAGGGCAGATACGCAGTATTTT. Translating gives CASSGYRGGRADTQYF. The chain is built from TRBV7-3 and TRBJ2-3; the D gene is possibly TRBD1 (7 bases). Germline CDR1 is SGHTA and CDR2 is FQGTGA. Trimming stripped 5 bases from V and 4 bases from J, with 19 bases between. CDR3 size: 16 residues.

This clone has more than one count but fewer than ten. J is TRBJ2-7 and V is TRBV18; 9 positions agree with TRBD1. There are 14 residues in the CDR3. The V segment lost 6 bases and the J segment 0 bases; nucleotides outside the gene matches: 3. The V gene's germline CDR1 is KGHSH and CDR2 LQKENI. This chain's CDR3 is CASSRTGDSYEQYF. The DNA of the CDR3 is TGTGCCAGCTCGCGGACAGGGGACTCCTACGAGCAGTACTTC.

Remarks on this clone: The junction differs from germline at one of its ends, possibly a read error. As DNA, the CDR3 is TGCGCCAGCAGTGCCCGGGACAGGAACACCGGGAAGCTGCTTTTT. Protein sequence: CASSARDRNTGKLLF. V usage is TRBV10-2 and J usage is TRBJ2-2; 8 bases fit TRBD1. The length of the CDR3 is 15 residues. Germline CDR1 reads WSHSY; CDR2 reads SAAADI.

The V call is TRBV4-2, the J call TRBJ2-2, with TRBD2 matching over 7 bases. CDR3 size: 14 residues. Losses at the gene ends were 0 bases for V and 7 bases for J; bases not matched to a gene: 2. Germline assignment: CDR1 LGHNA and CDR2 YNFKEQ. DNA of the CDR3: TGTGCCAGCAGCCAAGAGCGGGGGAACGGGGAGCTGTTTTTT. Translation: CASSQERGNGELFF.

The chain links TRBV23-1 to TRBJ2-5; unclear D gene. TRBV23-1 falls under the ORF class, with uncertain function. This CDR3 spans 15 amino acids. The V end lost 2 bases, the J end lost 7 bases, and 17 bases lay between the germline ends. CDR3 sequence: CASSQALEPKRTQYF. The DNA of the CDR3 is TGCGCCAGCAGTCAAGCCCTCGAGCCTAAGCGGACCCAGTACTTC.

This clone was seen only once. The chain employs TRBV12-5 and TRBJ2-1, with no clear D. The germline CDR1 and CDR2 sequences are LGHNT and FRNRAP. This CDR3 comprises 17 residues. The V and J ends lost 0 bases and 0 bases respectively, with 12 bases between them. CDR3 sequence reads: CASGLVYWGSSYNEQFF. For the CDR3, the DNA is TGTGCTAGTGGTTTGGTGTACTGGGGAAGCTCCTACAATGAGCAGTTCTTC.

The chain recombines TRBV7-2 with TRBJ2-5; D may be TRBD2 (5 bases). Trimming took 5 bases from V and 2 from J, leaving 12 bases between them. CDR1 and CDR2 from the germline V gene are SGHTA and FQGNSA. The CDR3 spans 14 residues. The CDR3 reads CASSGRLFQETQYF. The CDR3 DNA is TGTGCCAGCAGCGGACGACTATTTCAAGAGACCCAGTACTTC.

The CDR3 protein is CASSLALVTDTQYF. In DNA, the CDR3 is TGTGCCAGCAGCTTGGCTCTTGTCACAGATACGCAGTATTTT. The gene calls are TRBV5-4 and TRBJ2-3, with D hard to call. From germline, CDR1 is SGHNT and CDR2 YYREEE (reference sequence). V shed 0 bases and J shed 2 bases, with 7 bases lying between them. The length of the CDR3 is 14 residues.

The chain is built from TRBV7-9 and TRBJ2-3; tentatively, D is TRBD2 (6 bases). The CDR3 totals 17 residues. V dropped 1 base and J dropped 2 bases, with 16 bases sitting between them. Germline values: CDR1 SEHNR, CDR2 FQNEAQ (reference sequence). Here the CDR3 DNA reads TGTGCCAGCAGCTTAGGTTTGGACTACCGACCCACAGATACGCAGTATTTT. It is translated as CASSLGLDYRPTDTQYF. The entire variable domain, with the rest obtained from reference TRBV7-9 and TRBJ2-3, is as follows: DTGVSQNPRHKITKRGQNVTFRCDPISEHNRLYWYRQTLGQGPEFLTYFQNEAQLEKSRLLSDRFSAERPKGSFSTLEIQRTEQGDSAMYLCASSLGLDYRPTDTQYFGPGTRLTVL.

The V and J genes are TRBV10-3 and TRBJ1-5; 7 bases line up with TRBD1. The CDR3 spans 19 residues. V dropped 0 bases and J dropped 2; count of bases not matched to a gene: 13. Germline V gene lookup returns CDR1 ENHRY and CDR2 SYGVKD. DNA of the CDR3: TGTGCCATCAGTGAGTCGTTTTGGGACAGTGCCCTGCGCAATCAGCCCCAGCATTTT. It specifies CAISESFWDSALRNQPQHF.

In the case of this clone: A read error is possible here, since a much larger clone lies one base away. The gene calls are TRBV6-5 and TRBJ2-3; D gene uncertain. Germline V gene data show CDR1 as MNHEY and CDR2 as SVGAGI. The CDR3 consists of 14 residues. V lost 5 bases and J 6 bases, leaving 15 bases between the germline ends. CDR3 nucleotide sequence: TGTGCCAGCAGTGAAGGGAACCACCCGGATACGCAGTATTTT. Translating it yields CASSEGNHPDTQYF.

The chain recombines TRBV9 with TRBJ2-5, with 8 bases matching TRBD2. V dropped 4 bases and J dropped 2; count of bases not matched to a gene: 13. CDR1 is SGDLS and CDR2 is YYNGEE in the germline V gene. The CDR3 runs to 17 residues. In DNA, the CDR3 is TGTGCCAGCAGCCCTCAGTCTGAAGCGGGGGTTCAAGAGACCCAGTACTTC. As protein: CASSPQSEAGVQETQYF.

The chain joins TRBV18 to TRBJ1-2; 8 positions agree with TRBD1. V trimming: 4 bases; J trimming: 0 bases; junction bases outside the gene matches: 7. The CDR3 length is 16 residues. CDR1 and CDR2 from the germline V gene are KGHSH and LQKENI. This CDR3 reads CASSRDRHLANYGYTF. The CDR3, as DNA: TGTGCCAGCTCACGGGACAGGCACTTAGCTAACTATGGCTACACCTTC.

The V call is TRBV28, the J call TRBJ2-3; 9 bases line up with TRBD2. This CDR3 contains 19 residues. The ends lost 4 bases at V and 6 bases at J; junction bases unmatched: 20. Looked up from germline, CDR1 is MDHEN and CDR2 is SYDVKM. This chain's CDR3 is CASSSQIRMVAGVLDTQYF. DNA of the CDR3: TGTGCCAGCAGTTCACAGATACGCATGGTAGCGGGAGTTTTGGATACGCAGTATTTT.